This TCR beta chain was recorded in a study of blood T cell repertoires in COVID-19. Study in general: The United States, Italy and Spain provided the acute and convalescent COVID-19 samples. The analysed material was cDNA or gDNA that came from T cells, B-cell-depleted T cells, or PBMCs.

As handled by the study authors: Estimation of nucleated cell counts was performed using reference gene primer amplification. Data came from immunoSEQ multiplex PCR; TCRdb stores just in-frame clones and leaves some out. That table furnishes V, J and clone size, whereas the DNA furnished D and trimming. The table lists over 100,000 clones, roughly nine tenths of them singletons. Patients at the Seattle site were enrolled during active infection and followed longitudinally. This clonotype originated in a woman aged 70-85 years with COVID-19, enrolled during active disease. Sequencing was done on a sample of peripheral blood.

The CDR3 DNA sequence: TGTGCCAGCAGTTTAGCACAGACAGGGGGCAGATCCTACGAGCAGTACTTC. Translated, it gives CASSLAQTGGRSYEQYF. The V call is TRBV28, the J call TRBJ2-7; the match to TRBD1 covers 10 bases. The V gene end was trimmed by 2 bases and the J gene end by 1 base; junction bases not matched to a gene: 8. Germline V gene sequence: CDR1 MDHEN, CDR2 SYDVKM. The CDR3 has 17 residues.